This TCR beta chain was recovered during a study of blood T cell repertoires in COVID-19. Study details: The United States, Italy and Spain provided the acute and convalescent COVID-19 samples. T cells, B-cell-depleted T cells, or PBMCs supplied cDNA or gDNA.

The germline V and J ends were trimmed by 5 bases and 7 bases, with 10 bases remaining between them. Germline CDR1 reads SGHTA; CDR2 reads FQGNSA. The length of the CDR3 is 12 residues. In the original analysis: Reference gene primer amplification gave estimated nucleated cell counts. Using immunoSEQ multiplex PCR, the repertoire was profiled, and TCRdb retains in-frame clones only, with some absent. That table gives V, J and clone size, and the DNA gave D and trimming. The sample includes about 81,000 clones, roughly four fifths of them seen just once. This clone was seen a handful of times. The source material was peripheral blood. The receptor was isolated from a man aged 55 to 70 with acute or convalescent COVID-19. The chain joins TRBV7-2 to TRBJ2-3; no clear D gene. This chain's CDR3 is CASSPSSNTQYF. The CDR3 DNA is TGTGCCAGCAGCCCCAGTAGCAATACGCAGTATTTT.